One and the same sample provided the 21 T cell receptor beta chains below, sequenced in a study of shared clonotypes between healthy human individuals. This table comes from immunoSEQ multiplex PCR, and its TCRdb copy is limited to in-frame clones, with some not included. The data hold roughly 720,000 clones, with less than 95% observed a single time. The sequenced sample was memory CD8+ T cells from PBMCs. The sample's subset: CD45RO+ cells pooled with CCR7-negative TemRA cells. The receptors here all came from a man aged 18 to 30 in good health. Some clones in this sample may be carry-over from other donors' samples.

V is TRBV19 and J is TRBJ2-7; TRBD1 matches 7 bases. Trimming cost V 6 bases and J 2 bases; bases outside gene matches: 13. The CDR3 covers 16 residues. CDR1 is LNHDA and CDR2 is SQIVND in the germline V gene (reference sequence). CDR3 sequence: CASRINTGANTYEQYF. As DNA, the CDR3 is TGTGCCAGTAGGATCAACACAGGGGCCAATACCTACGAGCAGTACTTC.

This rearrangement joins TRBV5-1 to TRBJ2-7; 11 bases are shared with TRBD2. This CDR3 spans 15 amino acids. J was trimmed by 4 bases and V by 0 bases; bases with no gene match: 3. Germline V gene sequence: CDR1 SGHRS, CDR2 YFSETQ. The chain's CDR3 is CASSLASGRLYEQYF. The CDR3 nucleotides are TGCGCCAGCAGCTTGGCTAGCGGGAGGCTATACGAGCAGTACTTC.

The chain employs TRBV10-2 and TRBJ1-2, with D possibly TRBD1 on 5 matching bases. Per the germline V gene, CDR1 is WSHSY and CDR2 is SAAADI. The V and J ends lost 3 bases and 10 bases respectively, with 15 bases between them. This CDR3 spans 13 amino acids. This chain's CDR3 is CASSENVGQSYTF. The CDR3 DNA is TGCGCCAGCAGTGAAAATGTGGGGCAGTCCTACACCTTC.

The genes are TRBV19 and TRBJ2-3; D remains unclear. The V and J ends lost 3 bases and 0 bases respectively, with 10 bases between them. CDR3 length: 15 residues. Germline loops: CDR1 LNHDA, CDR2 SQIVND (reference sequence). The CDR3 sequence is CASSMSASSTDTQYF. CDR3 coding DNA: TGTGCCAGTAGTATGTCGGCTAGTAGCACAGATACGCAGTATTTT. Looking up the rest from reference TRBV19 and TRBJ2-3 gives the full variable domain: DGGITQSPKYLFRKEGQNVTLSCEQNLNHDAMYWYRQDPGQGLRLIYYSQIVNDFQKGDIAEGYSVSREKKESFPLTVTSAQKNPTAFYLCASSMSASSTDTQYFGPGTRLTVL.

The chain joins TRBV27 to TRBJ1-5, with unresolved D. The V and J ends lost 10 bases and 4 bases respectively, with 17 bases between them. This CDR3 is 14 amino acids long. Germline V gives CDR1 MNHEY, CDR2 SMNVEV (reference sequence). The CDR3 reads CATADRGWNQPQHF. Here the CDR3 DNA reads TGTGCCACCGCCGACCGAGGATGGAATCAGCCCCAGCATTTT.

V and J are TRBV6-5 and TRBJ2-7, with D possibly TRBD1 on 6 matching bases. The V gene lost 6 bases and the J gene lost 1 base, with 13 bases spanning the gap. The CDR3 has 14 amino acids. CDR1 is MNHEY, CDR2 SVGAGI, per germline. CDR3 sequence reads: CASRHTGYSYEQYF. DNA of the CDR3: TGTGCCAGCAGACACACAGGGTATTCCTACGAGCAGTACTTC.

V and J are TRBV5-1 and TRBJ2-5; D gene unclear. The length of the CDR3 is 14 residues. V gave up 4 bases and J gave up 7 bases, with 17 bases separating them. Germline values: CDR1 SGHRS, CDR2 YFSETQ. CDR3: CASSPRGESLTQYF. The CDR3 DNA reads TGCGCCAGCAGCCCCCGTGGTGAGTCCTTGACCCAGTACTTC. Complete variable domain (other parts from reference TRBV5-1 and TRBJ2-5): KAGVTQTPRYLIKTRGQQVTLSCSPISGHRSVSWYQQTPGQGLQFLFEYFSETQRNKGNFPGRFSGRQFSNSRSEMNVSTLELGDSALYLCASSPRGESLTQYFGPGTRLLVL.

This clone appeared a single time. This rearrangement joins TRBV5-1 to TRBJ2-2, with 12 bases matching TRBD1. The CDR3 has 17 residues. Germline CDR1 reads SGHRS; CDR2 reads YFSETQ. V gave up 4 bases and J gave up 7 bases; unmatched junction bases: 11. CDR3 coding DNA: TGCGCCAGCAGCGGCATCCGGGACAGGGGGCAAGGCGGGGAGCTGTTTTTT. It yields the protein CASSGIRDRGQGGELFF.

The J gene is TRBJ2-2, the V gene TRBV5-1; the D gene is possibly TRBD1 (5 bases). Germline lookup yields CDR1 SGHRS and CDR2 YFSETQ. The V end lost 4 bases, the J end lost 1 base, and 17 bases lay between the germline ends. There are 17 residues in the CDR3. CDR3 sequence reads: CASSRPDLTGNTGELFF. The DNA of the CDR3 is TGCGCCAGCAGCCGCCCGGACCTCACAGGGAACACCGGGGAGCTGTTTTTT. The full variable domain, its missing parts supplied by reference TRBV5-1 and TRBJ2-2, is KAGVTQTPRYLIKTRGQQVTLSCSPISGHRSVSWYQQTPGQGLQFLFEYFSETQRNKGNFPGRFSGRQFSNSRSEMNVSTLELGDSALYLCASSRPDLTGNTGELFFGEGSRLTVL.

The V call is TRBV6-5, the J call TRBJ1-1; D is unresolved. Looked up from germline, CDR1 is MNHEY and CDR2 is SVGAGI. Trimming cost V 5 bases and J 6 bases, with 19 bases left between them. The CDR3 extends over 15 amino acids. CDR3 sequence: CASSIGLAIDSEAFF. In nucleotides, the CDR3 is TGTGCCAGCAGTATCGGCCTCGCTATAGATTCTGAAGCTTTCTTT.

The chain uses TRBV27 and TRBJ1-2, with 9 nucleotides matching TRBD1. J lost 3 bases, V lost 5 bases, and 13 bases had no gene match. In germline, CDR1 is MNHEY, CDR2 SMNVEV (reference sequence). This CDR3 has 17 residues. The CDR3, as DNA: TGTGCCAGCAGTCCTTCCTTAGGGGACAGGGCCTACTATGGCTACACCTTC. Amino acids: CASSPSLGDRAYYGYTF.

The chain employs TRBV9 and TRBJ2-1; D not certain. Trimming left V 0 bases short and J 0 bases short, with 13 bases between. The V gene's germline CDR1 is SGDLS and CDR2 YYNGEE. The CDR3 covers 17 residues. CDR3 amino acids: CASSVDGAQSSYNEQFF. CDR3 bases: TGTGCCAGCAGCGTAGATGGAGCGCAGAGCTCCTACAATGAGCAGTTCTTC.

As to this clone: Within the sample, other DNA sequences also encode this same CDR3. The chain recombines TRBV2 with TRBJ2-7; 9 nucleotides match TRBD2. V lost 4 bases to trimming and J lost 5 bases; unmatched junction nucleotides: 3. This CDR3 contains 13 residues. The germline CDR1 and CDR2 sequences are SNHLY and FYNNEI. The CDR3 bases are TGTGCCAGCAGTGGGGTAGCGGGAGACGAGCAGTACTTC. This gives the protein CASSGVAGDEQYF.

This chain connects TRBV28 to TRBJ1-4; D is uncertain. The V gene lost 2 bases and the J gene lost 0 bases, with 4 bases spanning the gap. The CDR3 covers 14 residues. Germline-derived CDR1 and CDR2 are MDHEN and SYDVKM. CDR3 in amino acids: CASSLTPTNEKLFF. CDR3 bases: TGTGCCAGCAGTTTAACACCAACTAATGAAAAACTGTTTTTT.

The rearrangement uses TRBV28 and TRBJ2-2; 8 nucleotides agree with TRBD1. Germline V CDR1 and CDR2: MDHEN, SYDVKM. The junction had 10 bases not matched to a gene; V was cut back by 5 bases and J by 5 bases. This CDR3 is 16 amino acids long. The CDR3 reads CASSTWTGHKTGELFF. Here the CDR3 DNA reads TGTGCCAGCAGTACCTGGACAGGGCATAAGACCGGGGAGCTGTTTTTT.

This clone has more than one count but fewer than ten. The genes are TRBV6-5 and TRBJ1-2, with TRBD1 matching 7 bases. J gave up 3 bases and V 10 bases, and 5 bases lay outside the gene matches. This CDR3 spans 12 amino acids. Looked up from germline, CDR1 is MNHEY and CDR2 is SVGAGI. CDR3 loop: CATRGEDYGYTF. The CDR3 DNA is TGTGCCACCAGGGGGGAGGACTATGGCTACACCTTC.

The chain joins TRBV29-1 to TRBJ2-1; D ambiguous. Germline CDR1 reads SQVTM; CDR2 reads ANQGSEA. Between the trimmed V and J ends, which lost 8 bases and 5 bases, there was a span of 10 bases. The CDR3 length is 11 residues. In DNA, the CDR3 is TGCAGCCCCTTGTGGCACAATGAGCAGTTCTTC. It yields the protein CSPLWHNEQFF.

This clone has a count of ten or more. The chain employs TRBV6-1 and TRBJ1-2, with D unclear. Trimming pared 2 bases from V and 0 bases from J, leaving 10 bases between. The CDR3 loop spans 15 amino acids. Germline V CDR1 and CDR2: MNHNS, SASEGT. CDR3 coding DNA: TGTGCCAGCAGTGAAACCGACGGAGCTAACTATGGCTACACCTTC. Protein sequence: CASSETDGANYGYTF.

The gene calls are TRBV19 and TRBJ2-1, with 10 bases that match TRBD2. CDR3 length: 14 residues. Germline CDR1 and CDR2: LNHDA and SQIVND (reference sequence). The trim removed 6 bases at V and 6 bases at J, leaving 5 bases unmatched. CDR3 loop: CASRPSGRGNEQFF. DNA of the CDR3: TGTGCCAGTAGGCCGAGCGGGAGGGGCAATGAGCAGTTCTTC.

This sequence joins TRBV19 and TRBJ1-2; no definite D call. The ends were cut back, 6 bases at V and 4 bases at J, with 18 bases in the middle. Germline values: CDR1 LNHDA, CDR2 SQIVND (reference sequence). CDR3 length: 15 residues. The CDR3 sequence is CASRESAPGGYGYTF. The CDR3 nucleotides are TGTGCCAGTAGGGAATCGGCCCCCGGTGGCTATGGCTACACCTTC.

This chain links TRBV28 with TRBJ2-1, with 7 bases aligning to TRBD2. This CDR3 comprises 16 residues. V gave up 6 bases and J gave up 5 bases; unmatched junction bases: 13. Germline-derived CDR1 and CDR2 are MDHEN and SYDVKM. The CDR3 is CASSPIGIAGDNEQFF. The CDR3 DNA sequence: TGTGCCAGCAGCCCAATCGGAATAGCGGGCGACAATGAGCAGTTCTTC.